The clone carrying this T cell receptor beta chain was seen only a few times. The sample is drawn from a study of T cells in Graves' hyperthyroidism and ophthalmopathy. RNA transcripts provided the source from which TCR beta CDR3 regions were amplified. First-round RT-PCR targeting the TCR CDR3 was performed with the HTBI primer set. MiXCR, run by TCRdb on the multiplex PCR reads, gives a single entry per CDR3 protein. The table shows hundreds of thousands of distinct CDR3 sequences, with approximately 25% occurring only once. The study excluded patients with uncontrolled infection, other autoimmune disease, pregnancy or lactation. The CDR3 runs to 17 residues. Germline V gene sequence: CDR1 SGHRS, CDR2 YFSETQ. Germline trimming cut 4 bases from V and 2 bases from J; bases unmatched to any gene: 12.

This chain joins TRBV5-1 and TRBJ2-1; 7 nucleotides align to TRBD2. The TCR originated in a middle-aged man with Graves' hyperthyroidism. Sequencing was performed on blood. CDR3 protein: CASSHFGGRATYNEQFF. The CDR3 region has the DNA TGCGCCAGCAGCCATTTTGGGGGGAGGGCCACCTACAATGAGCAGTTCTTC.